This is a list of T cell receptor beta chains from one sample in a study of T cells in localized non-small cell lung cancer. Using immunoSEQ multiplex PCR, the repertoire was profiled, and TCRdb retains in-frame clones only, with some absent. The sample lists 90,000 to 95,000 clones; about 87% were seen once. Sample: peripheral blood, taken before any cancer treatment. The receptors were sampled from a man aged 35 to 69 with stage I squamous cell lung carcinoma. Each CDR3 is given with its conserved first and last residue. The D gene is left open where the match is weak. The size of a clone is reported for some rows only, either as once, few or many, or as a class for expanded clones.

TRBJ1-6 TRBV5-6 NA NA CASSLGIGTKSPLHF TGTGCCAGCAGTTTGGGAATAGGGACTAAATCGCCCCTCCACTTT
TRBJ2-5 TRBV5-1 NA NA CASSHRDKETQYF TGCGCCAGCAGCCACCGGGACAAAGAGACCCAGTACTTC
TRBJ1-3 TRBV6-1 NA TRBD1 CASSEVARGGSGNTIYF TGTGCCAGCAGTGAAGTGGCCAGGGGGGGCTCTGGAAACACCATATATTTT
TRBJ1-2 TRBV18 NA NA CASSPLDSHGYTF TGTGCCAGCTCACCACTCGACAGTCATGGCTACACCTTC
TRBJ1-2 TRBV6-1 NA NA CASSDSGYYGYTF TGTGCCAGCAGTGATTCGGGCTACTATGGCTACACCTTC
TRBJ2-5 TRBV6-6 NA TRBD2 CASTLAGDQETQYF TGTGCCAGCACCCTAGCGGGCGACCAAGAGACCCAGTACTTC
TRBJ1-2 TRBV5-1 NA NA CASSLNRGQVYGYTF TGCGCCAGCAGCTTAAATCGGGGCCAGGTCTATGGCTACACCTTC
TRBJ1-1 TRBV7-2 NA NA CASTVRAVNTEAFF TGTGCCAGCACCGTGCGGGCGGTGAACACTGAAGCTTTCTTT
TRBJ1-3 TRBV6-5 NA TRBD1 CASRDDRGVGNTIYF TGTGCCAGCAGAGATGACAGGGGAGTTGGAAACACCATATATTTT
TRBJ2-1 TRBV5-1 NA NA CASSSAYEQFF TGCGCCAGCAGCTCGGCGTATGAGCAGTTCTTC
TRBJ2-7 TRBV7-2 NA NA CASSEAVSYEQYF TGTGCCAGCAGCGAGGCAGTCTCCTACGAGCAGTACTTC
TRBJ2-5 TRBV4-2 once TRBD2 CASSQDLRGGGQQETQYF TGTGCCAGCAGCCAAGATTTGCGGGGCGGGGGGCAGCAAGAGACCCAGTACTTC
TRBJ1-2 TRBV11-2 NA NA CASSLTGYYGYTF TGTGCCAGCAGCCTCACAGGATACTATGGCTACACCTTC
TRBJ1-1 TRBV4-3 NA NA CASSLGRSALGDTEAFF TGCGCCAGCAGCCTCGGGAGGTCTGCCCTGGGGGACACTGAAGCTTTCTTT
TRBJ2-7 TRBV10-1 NA NA CASSVTGSYEQYF TGCGCCAGCAGTGTAACTGGCTCCTACGAGCAGTACTTC
TRBJ1-2 TRBV5-1 NA TRBD1 CASSQYLSTGVGYTF TGCGCCAGCAGCCAATACCTTAGTACAGGGGTAGGCTACACCTTC
TRBJ1-2 TRBV6-1 NA TRBD1 CASRVGTGEGYTF TGTGCCAGCAGAGTCGGGACAGGGGAGGGCTACACCTTC
TRBJ1-1 TRBV6-6 NA NA CASSFGLANTEAFF TGTGCCAGCAGTTTTGGCCTCGCTAACACTGAAGCTTTCTTT
TRBJ1-1 TRBV14 NA NA CASSQDLGSTEAFF TGTGCCAGCAGCCAAGATCTCGGGAGCACTGAAGCTTTCTTT